This T cell receptor (beta chain) was sequenced for a study of T cell responses to AZD1222 COVID-19 vaccine. Study-wide results and caveats: Within unmutated variant regions lay the reported targets of nearly half of spike-specific TCRs. Most donors were white British and more were female, and clonal diversity was possibly underestimated.

This clone was observed once. Its cognate antigen is unknown. V shed 0 bases and J shed 0 bases, with 9 bases lying between them. The CDR3 consists of 15 residues. Germline assignment: CDR1 SGHRS and CDR2 YFSETQ. The assay was immunoSEQ multiplex PCR, and TCRdb's table has in-frame clones only and misses some. The table shows 150,000 to 200,000 clones, with over 80% occurring only once. The chain joins TRBV5-1 to TRBJ1-1; D unclear. Sample: peripheral blood, taken 28 days after the second dose of the MenACWY control vaccine. The sequence derives from an adult who received the MenACWY meningococcal vaccine as a control. The CDR3 is CASSLGDTLNTEAFF. The CDR3 bases are TGCGCCAGCAGCTTGGGCGATACACTGAACACTGAAGCTTTCTTT.